This T cell receptor (beta chain) was sequenced for a study of blood T cells in healthy people across ages. Study in general: Template switching recovered approximately one barcoded beta molecule for every two T cells. General study findings and limits: Across the age range, TCR beta diversity per million T cells fell in a roughly linear way.

CDR3 size: 15 residues. CDR1 and CDR2 from the germline V gene are SGDLS and YYNGEE. Trimming took 3 bases from V and 2 from J; bases not matched to a gene: 4. Comment on this clonotype: Its specificity is not known.

Alongside a J-beta primer mix, a sample-barcoded 5' primer served in a second PCR lasting roughly 6 to 12 cycles. TCRdb re-called the 5' RACE reads with MiXCR, one entry per CDR3 protein. The sample records approximately 880,000 distinct CDR3 sequences, about 44% being singletons. What was sequenced was blood. The chain joins TRBV9 to TRBJ2-1, with TRBD2 identical over 8 bases. This receptor was taken from a man between 25 and 39 years old in good health. CDR3 sequence reads: CASSARLATYNEQFF. The CDR3 DNA follows: TGTGCCAGCAGCGCCCGACTAGCGACCTACAATGAGCAGTTCTTC.